This TCR beta chain was captured by sequencing in a study of blood T cell repertoires in COVID-19 (dated by TCRdb to 2020 to 2021). Study-level background: Samples covering the acute and convalescent phases of COVID-19 were provided by collaborators in the United States, Italy and Spain. Nearly every sample came with metadata listing a de-identified subject ID, COVID-19 status, age in years and sex. Subjects who had been exposed to COVID-19, were actively infected with it, or had recovered from it provided the deeply sampled blood TCRbeta repertoires that made up the dataset. The prospective study material was composed of cDNA or gDNA derived from T cells, B-cell-depleted T cells, or PBMCs. The samples were drawn from two sources: the first 160 participants of the ongoing ImmuneRACE study, and 1,200 or so subjects contributed by 6 global collaborators. Where available, HLA class I and class II types were taken from metadata supplied by the sample provider and were not determined by assay-based typing. The repertoires were released in a freely available public database intended as a resource for research on the immune response to SARS-CoV-2.

What the authors observed across the whole study: The quantity of clinical and demographic metadata differed by source and by participant and was supplied without curation.

TCRbeta CDR3 regions were amplified from genomic DNA using the immunoSEQ Assay, a bias-controlled multiplex PCR. The authors' pipeline ran thus. Nucleated cell counts per sample were estimated from amplification of reference gene primers within the assay. To quantify the absolute abundance of each unique TCRbeta CDR3 rearrangement, sequence reads were collapsed and filtered. For each sample, productive Simpson clonality was calculated as the square root of Simpson's diversity index across productive rearrangements. As stored in TCRdb, this immuneACCESS dataset retains in-frame rearrangements with V and J assigned. A fraction of the clones does not appear; measured against another copy, unresolved V genes explain less than half of the discrepancy, and the remainder lacks a known reason. V and J calls plus clone size are reproduced from that table; the DNA served to infer D and trimming. This sample has fewer than 180,000 clones in its table, and about 86% of those were observed once. The ten largest make up roughly 3% of the sample.

Collaborating institutions collected whole blood in K2EDTA tubes following their own protocols. For TCRbeta analysis, collaborator samples were shipped as frozen whole blood, as isolated PBMCs, or as DNA extracted from either sample type. The CDR3 goes from the cysteine to the phenylalanine over 13 residues. Kept here is only the CDR3 DNA, which spans 39 bases and is read in frame from base 1. V is clipped by 7 bases and J by 0 bases, and the sequence between their germline boundaries is 10 bases long. CDR1 and CDR2 are drawn from the germline V gene: SNHLY, FYNNEI. As for this clone: Its antigen target is currently unknown. One base away there is no much larger clone; base qualities are not given.

The TCR comes from a man between 65 and 80 years old with acute or convalescent COVID-19. The sample taken for sequencing was peripheral blood. The V and J segments used are TRBV2 and TRBJ2-7; TRBD2 is a weak D gene call, 5 bases matching. The CDR3 reads CASKRDSSYEQYF. The nucleotide sequence is given as TGTGCCAGCAAGAGGGATAGCTCCTACGAGCAGTACTTC.